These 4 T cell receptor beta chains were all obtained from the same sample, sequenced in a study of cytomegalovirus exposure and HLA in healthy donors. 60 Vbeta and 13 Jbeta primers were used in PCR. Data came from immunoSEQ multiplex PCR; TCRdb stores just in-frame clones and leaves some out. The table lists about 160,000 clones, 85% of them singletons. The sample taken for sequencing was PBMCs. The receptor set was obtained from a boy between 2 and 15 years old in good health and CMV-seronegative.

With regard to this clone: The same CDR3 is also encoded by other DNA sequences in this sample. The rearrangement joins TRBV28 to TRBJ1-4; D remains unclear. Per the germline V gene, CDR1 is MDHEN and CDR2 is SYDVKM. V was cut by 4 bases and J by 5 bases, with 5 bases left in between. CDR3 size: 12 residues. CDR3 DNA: TGTGCCAGCAGTTCAGTAAATGAAAAACTGTTTTTT. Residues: CASSSVNEKLFF.

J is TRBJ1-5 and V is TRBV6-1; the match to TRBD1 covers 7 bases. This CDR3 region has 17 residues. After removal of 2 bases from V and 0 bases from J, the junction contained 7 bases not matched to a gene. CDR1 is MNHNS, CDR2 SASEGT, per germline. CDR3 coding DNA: TGTGCCAGCAGTGAACTCCGACAGGGATTTAGCAATCAGCCCCAGCATTTT. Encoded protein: CASSELRQGFSNQPQHF.

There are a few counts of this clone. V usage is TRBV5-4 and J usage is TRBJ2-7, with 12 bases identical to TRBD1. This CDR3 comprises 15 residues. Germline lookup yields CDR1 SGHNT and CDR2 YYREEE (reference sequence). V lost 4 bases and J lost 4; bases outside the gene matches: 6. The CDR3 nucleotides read TGTGCCAGCAGCCCAGGGACAGGGGGCGGGTACGAGCAGTACTTC. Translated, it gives CASSPGTGGGYEQYF.

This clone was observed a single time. CDR3 nucleotide sequence: TGTGCCTGGAGTGTCCCGGTTACTGGAAACACCATATATTTT. Its translation: CAWSVPVTGNTIYF. The J gene is TRBJ1-3, the V gene TRBV30; D uncertain. CDR1 is GTSNPN, CDR2 SVGIG, per germline (reference sequence). The CDR3 extends over 14 amino acids. Between the trimmed V and J ends, which lost 0 bases and 2 bases, there was a span of 8 bases.